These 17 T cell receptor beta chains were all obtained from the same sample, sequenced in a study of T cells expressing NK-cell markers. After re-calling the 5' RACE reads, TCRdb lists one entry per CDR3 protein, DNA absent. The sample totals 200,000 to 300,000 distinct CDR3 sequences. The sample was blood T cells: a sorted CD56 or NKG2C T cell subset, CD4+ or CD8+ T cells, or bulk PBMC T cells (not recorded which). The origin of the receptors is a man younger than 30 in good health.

The CDR3 loop reads CSARESWRGNTGELFF. The J gene is TRBJ2-2, the V gene TRBV20-1; TCRdb picks TRBD2, but there is no DNA to check that call. CDR3 length: 16 amino acids. Germline V gene data show CDR1 as DFQATT and CDR2 as SNEGSKA (reference sequence).

This chain's CDR3 is CASSASNRDGHTDTQYF. This chain uses TRBV12-3 or TRBV12-4 with TRBJ2-3; TCRdb calls TRBD1, which cannot be checked without DNA. The CDR3 runs to 17 residues.

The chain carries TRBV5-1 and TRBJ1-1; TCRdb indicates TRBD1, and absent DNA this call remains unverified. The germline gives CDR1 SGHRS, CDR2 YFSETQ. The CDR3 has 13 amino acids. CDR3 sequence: CASSFEGTGKAFF.

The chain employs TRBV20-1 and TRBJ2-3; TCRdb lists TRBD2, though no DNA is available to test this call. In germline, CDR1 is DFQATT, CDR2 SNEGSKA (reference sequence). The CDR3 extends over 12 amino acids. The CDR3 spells CSASGEGDTQYF.

CDR3 sequence: CASILWGATHNEQFF. The rearrangement links TRBV12-3 or TRBV12-4 to TRBJ2-1; TCRdb designates TRBD1, a call that cannot be tested without DNA. This CDR3 has 15 residues.

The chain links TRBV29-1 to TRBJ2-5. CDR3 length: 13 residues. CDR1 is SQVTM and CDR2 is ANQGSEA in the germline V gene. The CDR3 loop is CSVRMLRGETQYF.

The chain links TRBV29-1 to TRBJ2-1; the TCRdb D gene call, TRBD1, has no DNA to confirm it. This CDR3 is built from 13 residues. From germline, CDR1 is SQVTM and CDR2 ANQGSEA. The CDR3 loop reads CSVGGRALNEQFF.

CDR3 sequence reads: CASGPGWANTEAFF. V and J are TRBV12-3 or TRBV12-4 and TRBJ1-1; the D call from TCRdb, TRBD1, cannot be confirmed without DNA. There are 14 residues in the CDR3.

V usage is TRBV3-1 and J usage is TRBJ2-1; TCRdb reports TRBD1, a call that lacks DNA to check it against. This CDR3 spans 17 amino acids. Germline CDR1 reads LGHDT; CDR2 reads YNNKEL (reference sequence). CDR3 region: CASSQRGVGTTYNEQFF.

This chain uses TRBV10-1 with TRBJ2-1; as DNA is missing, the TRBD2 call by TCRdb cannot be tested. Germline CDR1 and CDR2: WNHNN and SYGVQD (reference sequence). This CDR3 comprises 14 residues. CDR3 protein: CASSDTGNKNEQFF.

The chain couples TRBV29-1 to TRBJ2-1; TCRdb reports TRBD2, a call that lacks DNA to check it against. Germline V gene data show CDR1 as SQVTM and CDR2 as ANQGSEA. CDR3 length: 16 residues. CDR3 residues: CSVEVGPGGTGNEQFF.

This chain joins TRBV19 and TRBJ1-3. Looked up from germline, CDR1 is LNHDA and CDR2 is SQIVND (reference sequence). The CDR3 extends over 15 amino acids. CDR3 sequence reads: CASYGSALPGNTIYF.

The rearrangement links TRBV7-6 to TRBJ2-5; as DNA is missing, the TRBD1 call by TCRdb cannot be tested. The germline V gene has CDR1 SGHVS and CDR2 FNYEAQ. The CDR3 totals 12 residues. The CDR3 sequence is CASSARQETQYF.

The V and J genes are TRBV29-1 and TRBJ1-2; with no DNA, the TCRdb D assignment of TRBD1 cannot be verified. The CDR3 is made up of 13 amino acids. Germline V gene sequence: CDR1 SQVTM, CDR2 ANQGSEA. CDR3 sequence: CSVGKGLGYGYTF.

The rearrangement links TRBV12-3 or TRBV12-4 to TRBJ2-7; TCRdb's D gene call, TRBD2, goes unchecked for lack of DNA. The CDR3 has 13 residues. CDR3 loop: CATAVPSGREQYF.

CDR3 sequence: CSAAEREPSYNEQFF. The genes are TRBV20-1 and TRBJ2-1; TCRdb designates TRBD2, a call that cannot be tested without DNA. The CDR3 has 15 amino acids. Germline lookup yields CDR1 DFQATT and CDR2 SNEGSKA (reference sequence).

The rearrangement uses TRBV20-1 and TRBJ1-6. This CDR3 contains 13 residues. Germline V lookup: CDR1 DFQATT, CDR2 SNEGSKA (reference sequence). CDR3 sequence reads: CSASFVEDSPLHF.